Presented here are 18 T cell receptor beta chains from one specimen sequenced in a study of T cell responses to AZD1222 COVID-19 vaccine. Repertoires were generated with immunoSEQ multiplex PCR, while TCRdb's copy carries only in-frame clones and drops some. The repertoire includes 120,000 or so clones, 65% to 90% of them detected once, and 7% to 8% sits in the top ten. The sequences come from peripheral blood, collected on day 0 of AZD1222 vaccination. The receptors stem from an adult in good health.

The V gene is TRBV5-1, the J gene TRBJ2-1; D remains ambiguous. Germline V gene sequence: CDR1 SGHRS, CDR2 YFSETQ. Trimming removed 1 base from V and 1 base from J, with 6 bases in between. The CDR3 is made up of 14 amino acids. In DNA form, the CDR3 reads TGCGCCAGCAGCTTGTTTAGGTCCTACAATGAGCAGTTCTTC. It translates to CASSLFRSYNEQFF. Full variable domain (missing parts from reference TRBV5-1 and TRBJ2-1): KAGVTQTPRYLIKTRGQQVTLSCSPISGHRSVSWYQQTPGQGLQFLFEYFSETQRNKGNFPGRFSGRQFSNSRSEMNVSTLELGDSALYLCASSLFRSYNEQFFGPGTRLTVL.

This clone was seen more than once but under ten times. This chain connects TRBV10-3 to TRBJ2-3, with 7 bases that match TRBD1. The length of the CDR3 is 15 residues. J was trimmed by 2 bases and V by 10 bases; bases with no gene match: 12. Per the germline V gene, CDR1 is ENHRY and CDR2 is SYGVKD. This CDR3 is CATTLKQGITDTQYF. As DNA, the CDR3 is TGTGCCACAACCCTAAAACAGGGGATCACAGATACGCAGTATTTT.

V is TRBV19 and J is TRBJ2-7; D uncertain. Trimming removed 0 bases from V and 6 bases from J, with 9 bases in between. CDR1 LNHDA and CDR2 SQIVND come from the germline V gene (reference sequence). This CDR3 spans 13 amino acids. The CDR3 sequence: CASSIDLSSEQYF. CDR3 bases: TGTGCCAGTAGTATAGATCTCTCCAGCGAGCAGTACTTC. Drawing the rest from reference TRBV19 and TRBJ2-7, the complete variable domain is DGGITQSPKYLFRKEGQNVTLSCEQNLNHDAMYWYRQDPGQGLRLIYYSQIVNDFQKGDIAEGYSVSREKKESFPLTVTSAQKNPTAFYLCASSIDLSSEQYFGPGTRLTVT.

The chain combines TRBV4-3 with TRBJ2-6; tentative D call: TRBD1 (5 bases). The CDR3 is 16 amino acids. V was trimmed by 0 bases and J by 1 base, leaving 7 bases between them. Germline CDR1 LGHNA, CDR2 YSLEER. CDR3 in amino acids: CASSQDRGSGANVLTF. The CDR3 DNA sequence: TGCGCCAGCAGCCAAGATAGGGGTTCTGGGGCCAACGTCCTGACTTTC.

The genes are TRBV19 and TRBJ2-1; the match to TRBD1 covers 8 bases. The CDR3 spans 12 residues. CDR1 and CDR2 (germline): LNHDA, SQIVND (reference sequence). Trimming removed 5 bases from V and 12 bases from J; junction bases left unmatched: 6. DNA of the CDR3: TGTGCCAGTAGTTCCCAGGGGGCAGGGCAGTTCTTC. Protein product: CASSSQGAGQFF.

The V and J genes are TRBV28 and TRBJ2-5, with 10 bases aligning to TRBD2. The J segment lost 10 bases and the V segment lost 3 bases, leaving 5 bases of the junction unmatched. The CDR3 is 13 residues long. Per the germline V gene, CDR1 is MDHEN and CDR2 is SYDVKM. The CDR3 DNA is TGTGCCAGCAGTTTCGAGATAGCGGGGGGCCAGTACTTC. It encodes CASSFEIAGGQYF. The whole variable domain, remainder taken from reference TRBV28 and TRBJ2-5, is DVKVTQSSRYLVKRTGEKVFLECVQDMDHENMFWYRQDPGLGLRLIYFSYDVKMKEKGDIPEGYSVSREKKERFSLILESASTNQTSMYLCASSFEIAGGQYFGPGTRLLVL.

This clone is a singleton in its sample. The rearrangement joins TRBV2 to TRBJ2-5, with 8 bases that match TRBD1. The CDR3 loop spans 12 amino acids. Trimming at V came to 10 bases and at J to 4 bases, leaving 5 bases not matched to a gene. Germline values: CDR1 SNHLY, CDR2 FYNNEI. In DNA form, the CDR3 reads TGTGCCAAACGTGGGACAGGAGAGACCCAGTACTTC. Translation gives CAKRGTGETQYF. Together with reference TRBV2 and TRBJ2-5, the CDR3 gives the full variable domain: EPEVTQTPSHQVTQMGQEVILRCVPISNHLYFYWYRQILGQKVEFLVSFYNNEISEKSEIFDDQFSVERPDGSNFTLKIRSTKLEDSAMYFCAKRGTGETQYFGPGTRLLVL.

This sequence joins TRBV6-5 and TRBJ1-2; weak D call: TRBD1 (5 bases). The CDR3 sequence is 16 residues long. CDR1 and CDR2 (germline): MNHEY, SVGAGI. V was pared by 0 bases and J by 4 bases, with 15 bases between. The CDR3 sequence is CASSYSGQGAPYGYTF. CDR3 bases: TGTGCCAGCAGTTACTCGGGGCAGGGAGCCCCCTATGGCTACACCTTC.

The V gene is TRBV11-2, the J gene TRBJ1-1; D remains ambiguous. V was cut by 0 bases and J by 7 bases, with 18 bases left in between. This CDR3 is 16 amino acids long. The V gene's germline CDR1 is SGHAT and CDR2 FQNNGV. CDR3 coding DNA: TGTGCCAGCAGCTTAGATCCAAGCCCAACATTAATTGAAGCTTTCTTT. It codes for CASSLDPSPTLIEAFF.

The V gene is TRBV27, the J gene TRBJ2-3; either TRBD1 or TRBD2 may supply D (6 bases each). Germline CDR1 MNHEY, CDR2 SMNVEV (reference sequence). Trimming removed 3 bases from V and 10 bases from J, with 23 bases in between. This CDR3 has 16 amino acids. As DNA, the CDR3 is TGTGCCAGCAGTTTCGGTGGGGACCCGAGAAGGGGGGCGCAGTATTTT. Translating gives CASSFGGDPRRGAQYF.

V and J are TRBV19 and TRBJ2-2; D is uncertain. V lost 1 base and J lost 5, with 8 bases in between. This CDR3 region has 14 residues. In germline, CDR1 is LNHDA, CDR2 SQIVND (reference sequence). CDR3 amino acids: CASSIAPETGELFF. The CDR3 DNA is TGTGCCAGTAGTATAGCCCCCGAAACCGGGGAGCTGTTTTTT.

This clone was detected only once. This sequence joins TRBV30 and TRBJ2-6; 11 bases fit TRBD1. Trimming at V came to 3 bases and at J to 4 bases, leaving 8 bases not matched to a gene. There are 17 residues in the CDR3. Looked up from germline, CDR1 is GTSNPN and CDR2 is SVGIG (reference sequence). The CDR3 here is CAWSRTGGFAGANVLTF. The CDR3 region has the DNA TGTGCCTGGAGCAGGACAGGGGGCTTTGCGGGGGCCAACGTCCTGACTTTC.

This clone was counted a few times. The chain recombines TRBV19 with TRBJ1-4, with D uncertain. This CDR3 has 15 residues. Germline lookup yields CDR1 LNHDA and CDR2 SQIVND (reference sequence). V was shortened by 4 bases and J by 6 bases, with 15 bases between the two germline ends. The CDR3 bases are TGTGCCAGTAGTACCTCCGGGCGGGGATATGAAAAACTGTTTTTT. Its protein product is CASSTSGRGYEKLFF. The full variable domain, with the rest looked up from reference TRBV19 and TRBJ1-4, is DGGITQSPKYLFRKEGQNVTLSCEQNLNHDAMYWYRQDPGQGLRLIYYSQIVNDFQKGDIAEGYSVSREKKESFPLTVTSAQKNPTAFYLCASSTSGRGYEKLFFGSGTQLSVL.

This sequence joins TRBV9 and TRBJ2-7; D unresolved. V lost 0 bases to trimming and J lost 4 bases, with 8 bases between them. Germline loops: CDR1 SGDLS, CDR2 YYNGEE. The CDR3 extends over 13 amino acids. Here the CDR3 reads CASSVGAAYEQYF. DNA of the CDR3: TGTGCCAGCAGCGTAGGGGCAGCTTACGAGCAGTACTTC.

The rearrangement uses TRBV18 and TRBJ2-1; 12 bases are shared with TRBD2. J was trimmed by 6 bases and V by 0 bases; bases with no gene match: 6. The CDR3 totals 17 residues. Germline CDR1 KGHSH, CDR2 LQKENI. CDR3 nucleotide sequence: TGTGCCAGCTCACCACCGAATCTAGCGGGGGGGCCCAATGAGCAGTTCTTC. Its translation is CASSPPNLAGGPNEQFF.

The chain couples TRBV27 to TRBJ2-1; TRBD2 agrees at 8 bases. The CDR3 runs to 18 residues. The V gene's germline CDR1 is MNHEY and CDR2 SMNVEV (reference sequence). The ends lost 3 bases at V and 4 bases at J; junction bases unmatched: 14. In DNA, the CDR3 is TGTGCCAGCAGTTTGCGACGGGAGGGCCTCTCATGGTACAATGAGCAGTTCTTC. Translating gives CASSLRREGLSWYNEQFF.

The rearrangement joins TRBV6-2 or TRBV6-3 to TRBJ1-2; no clear D. CDR1 MNHEY and CDR2 SVGEGT come from the germline V gene. The CDR3 is 16 residues long. Trimming took off 2 bases at V and 0 bases at J, with 13 bases between the two ends. The CDR3 region has the DNA TGTGCCAGCAGTTACGGTCAGGCGTTAGCTAACTATGGCTACACCTTC. Translation gives CASSYGQALANYGYTF.

V usage is TRBV10-2 and J usage is TRBJ1-5; 7 bases align to TRBD1. Unmatched junction bases numbered 9, after V lost 4 bases and J lost 3 bases. The CDR3 extends over 16 amino acids. CDR1 is WSHSY, CDR2 SAAADI, per germline. Here the CDR3 reads CASSATRQGLNQPQHF. CDR3 nucleotide sequence: TGCGCCAGCAGTGCTACCAGACAGGGCCTCAATCAGCCCCAGCATTTT.